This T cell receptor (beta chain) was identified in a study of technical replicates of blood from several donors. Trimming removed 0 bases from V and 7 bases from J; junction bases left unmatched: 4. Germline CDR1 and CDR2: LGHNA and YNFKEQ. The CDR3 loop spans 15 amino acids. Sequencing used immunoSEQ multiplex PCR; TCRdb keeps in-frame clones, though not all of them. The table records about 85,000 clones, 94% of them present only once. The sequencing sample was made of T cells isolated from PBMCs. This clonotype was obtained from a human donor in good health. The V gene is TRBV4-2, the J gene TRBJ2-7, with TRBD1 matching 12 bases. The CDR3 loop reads CASSQEGQGAGEQYF. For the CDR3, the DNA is TGTGCCAGCAGCCAAGAGGGACAGGGGGCGGGGGAGCAGTACTTC.